The T cell receptor beta chain under discussion was sequenced for a study of T cell responses to AZD1222 COVID-19 vaccine (TCRdb year 2021). About the study as a whole: AZD1222 recipients with second doses at about 4 weeks or about 12 weeks were pooled, because spike-specific TCR depth and breadth did not differ between schedules. A total of roughly 240 trial participants underwent TCR sequencing, of whom 207 received two doses of AZD1222 and about 26 received two doses of the MenACWY control vaccine. Trial participants were enrolled by age into 18-55, 56-69 and 70-plus year subgroups, with roughly 160, 29 and 62 TCR-sequenced participants respectively. Study-wide conclusions, independent of this receptor: Epitopes outside the regions mutated in the B.1.351 and B.1.1.7 variants were reportedly recognized by nearly half of the unique spike-specific TCRs. Spike-specific TCR breadth and depth rose significantly after two AZD1222 doses compared with day 0 and with MenACWY recipients. The whole spike protein was spanned by vaccine-associated CD4 TCRs, and dominant responses were seen in regions 160-218 and 743-854. Conclusions about previously exposed vaccinees are limited because only six or seven AZD1222 recipients were SARS-CoV-2 seropositive at baseline. No day 14 peak-response samples were available, so repertoires were characterized only after the peak T cell response. In the small 56-69-year group, the increase in depth fell short of significance, most likely because of low power. Participants were mostly white British, with more females than males. The authors suggested clonal diversity may have been underestimated.

The time point label corresponds to: baseline before first vaccination. Samples from vaccinated people were obtained from the UK trials COV001 and COV002, which included a single-blind randomized controlled phase 2/3 trial of AZD1222 (ChAdOx1 nCoV-19) in healthy adults. Trial participant PBMC samples were collected at day 0 and day 28 after the second dose for TCRbeta chain sequencing. The CDR3 regions of human TCRbeta chains were analyzed by immunosequencing. In the source study's methods: TCRs in the repertoires were matched against a reference library of SARS-CoV-2-specific TCRs that had been generated with the MIRA antigen-specificity platform. Breadth was defined as the fraction of unique TCRs that were SARS-CoV-2-associated. Depth was defined as the fraction of total T cells that were SARS-CoV-2-associated. Each spike-specific TCR was assigned to its reactive spike region and to a CD4 or CD8 class using the MIRA data. Log10-transformed breadth and depth values were compared by one-way ANOVA with Sidak's multiple comparisons tests. This immuneACCESS table, as held by TCRdb, lists in-frame sequences with V and J called but not all clones. Of the missing ones, under half trace to an unresolved V gene in checked studies; the others have no known cause. The DNA was the basis for D and trimming; V, J and clone size are from that table. This sample gives more than 110,000 clones in total; around 90% of them show up just once. The ten largest clones capture 5% to 6.5% of the sample.

About this clone itself: What this receptor recognizes is not known. Qualities for individual bases were not recorded, and no much larger clone is one base off.

V loses 5 bases, J loses 3 bases, and the germline ends lie 13 bases apart. From cysteine to phenylalanine, the CDR3 is 14 amino acids long. The retained sequence is limited to the CDR3, 42 bases, with the frame set at the first base. CDR1 and CDR2, looked up from the germline V gene, are MNHEY and SVGAGI. The sample in question was peripheral blood, obtained on day 0 of AZD1222 vaccination. This sequence was found in an adult in good health. This chain is built from TRBV6-5 and TRBJ1-1; too little of a D gene remains to name it. The CDR3 loop reads CASSQLDGDTEAFF. The DNA reads TGTGCCAGCAGTCAATTGGACGGTGACACTGAAGCTTTCTTT.